The next 31 T cell receptor beta chains were all read from a single sample in a study of T cell responses to AZD1222 COVID-19 vaccine. Here immunoSEQ multiplex PCR was the method, and the copy in TCRdb shows in-frame clones only, minus some. The sample records just over 65,000 clones, roughly 90% being singletons. The sample was peripheral blood, taken on day 0 of AZD1222 vaccination. The receptors here all came from an adult in good health.

This chain joins TRBV7-8 and TRBJ2-7, with D possibly being TRBD1 (7 bases). The CDR3 has 16 residues. Germline-derived CDR1 and CDR2 are SGHVS and FQNEAQ. Trimming removed 5 bases from V and 0 bases from J, with 17 bases in between. The CDR3 region is CASSPRGLALSYEQYF. DNA of the CDR3: TGTGCCAGCAGCCCGAGGGGGCTAGCGCTCTCCTACGAGCAGTACTTC.

V is TRBV11-2 and J is TRBJ1-6; a weak D match, TRBD1 (5 bases). V was shortened by 2 bases and J by 9 bases, with 8 bases between the two germline ends. The V gene's germline CDR1 is SGHAT and CDR2 FQNNGV. This CDR3 comprises 13 residues. CDR3 in DNA: TGTGCCAGCAGCTTAACCGACAGTTCACCCCTCCACTTT. It yields the protein CASSLTDSSPLHF.

J is TRBJ1-1 and V is TRBV7-9, with D possibly matching TRBD1 (6 bases). CDR3 size: 14 residues. V lost 6 bases, J lost 8 bases, and 19 bases lay in between. Germline CDR1 and CDR2: SEHNR and FQNEAQ (reference sequence). DNA of the CDR3: TGTGCCAGCAGGGCGGACAGCTCCATATCGGAAGCTTTCTTT. It translates to CASRADSSISEAFF.

J is TRBJ2-2 and V is TRBV11-3; no definite D call. The CDR3 is 14 residues long. Trimming shortened V by 2 bases and J by 1 base, and 5 bases separated the two germline ends. Germline V CDR1 and CDR2: SGHNT, YENEEA. In nucleotides, the CDR3 is TGTGCCAGCAGCTTAAATTGGAACACCGGGGAGCTGTTTTTT. This sequence encodes CASSLNWNTGELFF.

The chain couples TRBV5-1 to TRBJ1-4; a possible D gene is TRBD1 (6 bases). CDR1 and CDR2 (germline): SGHRS, YFSETQ. This CDR3 is built from 15 residues. V lost 0 bases and J 11 bases, leaving 17 bases between the germline ends. The CDR3 here is CASSLDPGATGKLFF. The CDR3 DNA reads TGCGCCAGCAGCTTGGATCCGGGGGCGACCGGGAAACTGTTTTTT.

The chain joins TRBV4-1 to TRBJ1-2, with unresolved D. Between the trimmed V and J ends, which lost 3 bases and 2 bases, there was a span of 7 bases. Germline CDR1 MGHRA, CDR2 YSYEKL. The CDR3 has 13 amino acids. DNA of the CDR3: TGCGCCAGCAGCCACCAAACAAACTATGGCTACACCTTC. Translating gives CASSHQTNYGYTF.

The chain has TRBV11-2 and TRBJ1-2, with a tentative D call TRBD1 (6 bases). V lost 5 bases and J 7 bases, leaving 14 bases between the germline ends. The CDR3 sequence is 13 residues long. Germline V gene data show CDR1 as SGHAT and CDR2 as FQNNGV. The CDR3 nucleotides are TGTGCCAGCAGCCTGGCCGCAGGGGCTGGCTACACCTTC. It codes for CASSLAAGAGYTF.

With regard to this clone: The identical CDR3 is also encoded by other nucleotide sequences in the sample. The chain is built from TRBV5-1 and TRBJ1-4; no clear D gene. Trimming took 4 bases from V and 0 from J, leaving 13 bases between them. CDR1 and CDR2 from the germline V gene are SGHRS and YFSETQ. The CDR3 is 16 residues long. CDR3 DNA: TGCGCCAGCAGCGTGGACCCTACCGCAACTAATGAAAAACTGTTTTTT. This gives the protein CASSVDPTATNEKLFF.

This clone was detected a few times. The V and J genes are TRBV7-9 and TRBJ1-3; D gene uncertain. From germline, CDR1 is SEHNR and CDR2 FQNEAQ (reference sequence). The CDR3 runs 19 residues. Trimming removed 3 bases from V and 2 bases from J, with 23 bases in between. The CDR3 here is CASSFARGRSGRAGNTIYF. The CDR3 coding sequence is TGTGCCAGCAGCTTCGCGCGTGGGAGATCGGGGAGGGCTGGAAACACCATATATTTT.

The chain links TRBV4-2 to TRBJ1-2; D uncertain. The CDR3 runs to 14 residues. V was pared by 1 base and J by 6 bases, with 12 bases between. Germline assignment: CDR1 LGHNA and CDR2 YNFKEQ. CDR3 protein: CASSQVSGLDGYTF. The CDR3 coding sequence is TGTGCCAGCAGCCAAGTGTCGGGCTTAGATGGCTACACCTTC.

This clone was seen more than once but under ten times. V is TRBV3-1 (or the pseudogene TRBV3-2) and J is TRBJ1-2; D is perhaps TRBD1 (5 bases). The CDR3 covers 12 residues. Germline assignment: CDR1 LGHDT and CDR2 YNNKEL (reference sequence). The V gene lost 2 bases and the J gene lost 4 bases, with 5 bases spanning the gap. CDR3 sequence (DNA): TGTGCCAGCAGCCAACAGGGCTATGGCTACACCTTC. As protein: CASSQQGYGYTF.

This clone occurred once. The chain couples TRBV7-9 to TRBJ2-1, with D perhaps given as TRBD1 or TRBD2 (7 bases each). Per the germline V gene, CDR1 is SEHNR and CDR2 is FQNEAQ (reference sequence). The length of the CDR3 is 14 residues. The germline V and J ends were trimmed by 4 bases and 12 bases, with 19 bases remaining between them. CDR3 residues: CASSSPSGAGGQFF. For the CDR3, the DNA is TGTGCCAGCAGCTCTCCAAGCGGGGCAGGGGGGCAGTTCTTC.

The chain recombines TRBV6-2 or TRBV6-3 with TRBJ1-5; D ambiguous. Germline CDR1 and CDR2: MNHEY and SVGEGT. There are 15 residues in the CDR3. Trimming removed 6 bases at V and 6 bases at J, with 18 bases between. The DNA for the CDR3 is TGTGCCAGCAGCCCGACCCCTGAAGGCGGTCAGCCCCAGCATTTT. Amino acid sequence: CASSPTPEGGQPQHF.

The chain joins TRBV2 to TRBJ1-1; TRBD1 agrees at 9 bases. J was trimmed by 6 bases and V by 5 bases; bases with no gene match: 7. Per germline, CDR1 SNHLY and CDR2 FYNNEI. There are 14 residues in the CDR3. CDR3 sequence: CASSPGQGGPEAFF. In nucleotides, the CDR3 is TGTGCCAGCAGTCCGGGACAGGGCGGGCCTGAAGCTTTCTTT. The complete variable domain, with remaining parts taken from reference TRBV2 and TRBJ1-1, reads EPEVTQTPSHQVTQMGQEVILRCVPISNHLYFYWYRQILGQKVEFLVSFYNNEISEKSEIFDDQFSVERPDGSNFTLKIRSTKLEDSAMYFCASSPGQGGPEAFFGQGTRLTVV.

This chain links TRBV25-1 with TRBJ1-1; D gene uncertain. The CDR3 runs 13 residues. The V end lost 4 bases, the J end lost 1 base, and 7 bases lay between the germline ends. Germline assignment: CDR1 MGHDK and CDR2 SYGVNS. This chain's CDR3 is CASSGQANTEAFF. The CDR3 DNA reads as TGTGCCAGCAGTGGACAAGCGAACACTGAAGCTTTCTTT.

The rearrangement uses TRBV28 and TRBJ2-1; no reliable D call. The CDR3 sequence is 14 residues long. The germline gives CDR1 MDHEN, CDR2 SYDVKM. V lost 2 bases, J lost 5 bases, and 10 bases lay in between. CDR3: CASSLVGNHNEQFF. CDR3 sequence (DNA): TGTGCCAGCAGTTTAGTTGGGAATCACAATGAGCAGTTCTTC.

The rearrangement joins TRBV19 to TRBJ2-1; D unresolved. The CDR3 length is 13 residues. Germline V gives CDR1 LNHDA, CDR2 SQIVND (reference sequence). The germline V and J ends were trimmed by 5 bases and 9 bases, with 14 bases remaining between them. CDR3 protein: CASSLQLVGEQFF. DNA of the CDR3: TGTGCCAGTAGTCTCCAACTCGTGGGTGAGCAGTTCTTC.

The gene calls are TRBV18 and TRBJ2-3, with D perhaps TRBD2 (6 bases). V was clipped by 5 bases and J by 3 bases, with 18 bases between them. The CDR3 contains 16 residues. Per the germline V gene, CDR1 is KGHSH and CDR2 is LQKENI. The CDR3 loop reads CASSSVGQGGTDTQYF. The CDR3 coding sequence is TGTGCCAGCTCAAGCGTGGGCCAGGGAGGTACAGATACGCAGTATTTT.

This clone was seen a single time. The chain combines TRBV7-9 with TRBJ2-3; 9 bases are shared with TRBD1. Germline CDR1 and CDR2: SEHNR and FQNEAQ (reference sequence). The CDR3 sequence is 15 residues long. Germline trimming cut 2 bases from V and 7 bases from J; bases unmatched to any gene: 7. The CDR3 sequence: CASSLRDRAQYTQYF. The CDR3 coding sequence is TGTGCCAGCAGCTTAAGGGACAGGGCACAATATACGCAGTATTTT.

The V gene is TRBV18, the J gene TRBJ2-2; D gene unclear. V shed 2 bases and J shed 7 bases, with 20 bases lying between them. The V gene's germline CDR1 is KGHSH and CDR2 LQKENI. The CDR3 contains 17 residues. CDR3 amino acids: CASSPLPYGKIGGELFF. Here the CDR3 DNA reads TGTGCCAGCTCACCATTGCCGTACGGAAAGATCGGCGGGGAGCTGTTTTTT.

The chain combines TRBV4-2 with TRBJ2-2; D is ambiguous. In germline, CDR1 is LGHNA, CDR2 YNFKEQ. With 0 bases removed from V and 4 bases from J, the gap between germline ends came to 9 bases. The CDR3 covers 15 residues. The CDR3 spells CASSQDWAVTGELFF. CDR3 nucleotides: TGTGCCAGCAGCCAAGATTGGGCAGTCACCGGGGAGCTGTTTTTT.

The chain links TRBV5-1 to TRBJ1-2; D possibly corresponds to TRBD1 (5 bases). The V and J ends lost 4 bases and 2 bases respectively, with 12 bases between them. Looked up from germline, CDR1 is SGHRS and CDR2 is YFSETQ. This CDR3 spans 14 amino acids. CDR3 region: CASSSHGTNYGYTF. Here the CDR3 DNA reads TGCGCCAGCAGCAGTCACGGGACCAACTATGGCTACACCTTC. Combining the CDR3 with reference TRBV5-1 and TRBJ1-2 gives the whole variable domain KAGVTQTPRYLIKTRGQQVTLSCSPISGHRSVSWYQQTPGQGLQFLFEYFSETQRNKGNFPGRFSGRQFSNSRSEMNVSTLELGDSALYLCASSSHGTNYGYTFGSGTRLTVV.

The gene calls are TRBV7-3 and TRBJ2-1; D is possibly TRBD1 (6 bases). V lost 2 bases and J lost 0, with 14 bases in between. Germline CDR1 reads SGHTA; CDR2 reads FQGTGA. CDR3 length equals 17 residues. The CDR3 here is CASSLGGRRASYNEQFF. The DNA for the CDR3 is TGTGCCAGCAGCTTAGGGGGCCGGCGAGCCTCCTACAATGAGCAGTTCTTC.

This chain uses TRBV15 with TRBJ1-1, with D unclear. Trimming pared 1 base from V and 3 bases from J, leaving 9 bases between. CDR3 length: 14 amino acids. Germline V lookup: CDR1 LNHNV, CDR2 YYDKDF (reference sequence). CDR3 residues: CATSRVGRDTEAFF. As DNA, the CDR3 is TGTGCCACCAGCAGAGTCGGCCGGGACACTGAAGCTTTCTTT.

This clone was seen just once. This chain connects TRBV27 to TRBJ1-2; D might be TRBD1 (5 bases). Trimming took off 3 bases at V and 1 base at J, with 15 bases between the two ends. The CDR3 is 16 amino acids. Germline loops: CDR1 MNHEY, CDR2 SMNVEV (reference sequence). The CDR3 DNA sequence: TGTGCCAGCAGTTTCCACGACAGTTGGGGTAACTATGGCTACACCTTC. Its protein is CASSFHDSWGNYGYTF.

In this sample, this clone turned up a few times. This chain links TRBV11-3 with TRBJ1-1; tentatively, D is TRBD1 (5 bases). The CDR3 has 14 residues. Germline-derived CDR1 and CDR2 are SGHNT and YENEEA. V dropped 0 bases and J dropped 11 bases, with 16 bases sitting between them. CDR3 DNA sequence: TGTGCCAGCAGCTTAGATTCGCAGGGTCGCGGGGCTTTCTTT. Its translation is CASSLDSQGRGAFF.

The chain couples TRBV5-1 to TRBJ2-3; D gene ambiguous. V lost 0 bases and J lost 2, with 7 bases in between. The CDR3 has 14 amino acids. The germline CDR1 and CDR2 sequences are SGHRS and YFSETQ. The CDR3 DNA reads as TGCGCCAGCAGCTTGGTGGCGGTCACAGATACGCAGTATTTT. It is translated as CASSLVAVTDTQYF. Looking up the rest from reference TRBV5-1 and TRBJ2-3 gives the full variable domain: KAGVTQTPRYLIKTRGQQVTLSCSPISGHRSVSWYQQTPGQGLQFLFEYFSETQRNKGNFPGRFSGRQFSNSRSEMNVSTLELGDSALYLCASSLVAVTDTQYFGPGTRLTVL.

The sample holds a few counts of this clone. The chain joins TRBV13 to TRBJ1-2; perhaps TRBD1 as D (5 bases). Per the germline V gene, CDR1 is PRHDT and CDR2 is FYEKMQ (reference sequence). The CDR3 contains 15 residues. The ends were cut back, 4 bases at V and 2 bases at J, with 14 bases in the middle. The CDR3 region has the DNA TGTGCCAGCAGCTACGTCCCGACAGAAAACTATGGCTACACCTTC. Residues: CASSYVPTENYGYTF.

This clone is a singleton in its sample. The chain carries TRBV27 and TRBJ1-5; the D is unclear. Germline-derived CDR1 and CDR2 are MNHEY and SMNVEV (reference sequence). The ends were cut back, 2 bases at V and 1 base at J, with 6 bases in the middle. The CDR3 length is 14 residues. CDR3 sequence reads: CASSLGRSNQPQHF. In DNA, the CDR3 is TGTGCCAGCAGTTTAGGACGGAGCAATCAGCCCCAGCATTTT.

V is TRBV19 and J is TRBJ2-7; 7 bases line up with TRBD1. Germline lookup yields CDR1 LNHDA and CDR2 SQIVND (reference sequence). After removal of 5 bases from V and 6 bases from J, the junction contained 7 bases not matched to a gene. This CDR3 has 13 amino acids. In DNA form, the CDR3 reads TGTGCCAGTAGTCCTCGACAGGGCCTCGAGCAGTACTTC. Amino acid sequence: CASSPRQGLEQYF.

The chain links TRBV5-1 to TRBJ2-2; possibly TRBD2 for D (5 bases). The length of the CDR3 is 16 residues. CDR1 is SGHRS, CDR2 YFSETQ, per germline. V was pared by 0 bases and J by 5 bases, with 14 bases between. CDR3 nucleotide sequence: TGCGCCAGCAGCTTGGACACCCAAGGAGGAACCGGGGAGCTGTTTTTT. The encoded protein is CASSLDTQGGTGELFF. Together with reference TRBV5-1 and TRBJ2-2, the CDR3 gives the full variable domain: KAGVTQTPRYLIKTRGQQVTLSCSPISGHRSVSWYQQTPGQGLQFLFEYFSETQRNKGNFPGRFSGRQFSNSRSEMNVSTLELGDSALYLCASSLDTQGGTGELFFGEGSRLTVL.